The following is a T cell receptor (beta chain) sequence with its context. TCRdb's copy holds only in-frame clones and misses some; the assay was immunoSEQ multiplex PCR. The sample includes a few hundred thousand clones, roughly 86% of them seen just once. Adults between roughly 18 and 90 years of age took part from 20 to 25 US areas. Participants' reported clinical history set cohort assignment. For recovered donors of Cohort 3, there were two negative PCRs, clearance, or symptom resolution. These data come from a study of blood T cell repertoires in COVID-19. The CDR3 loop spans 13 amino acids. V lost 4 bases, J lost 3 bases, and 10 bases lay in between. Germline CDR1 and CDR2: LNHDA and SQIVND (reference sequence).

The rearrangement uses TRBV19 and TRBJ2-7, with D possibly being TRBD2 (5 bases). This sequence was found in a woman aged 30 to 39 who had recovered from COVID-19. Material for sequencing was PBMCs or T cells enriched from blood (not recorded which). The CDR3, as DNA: TGTGCCAGTAGTAGACGGGAAAGCTACGAGCAGTACTTC. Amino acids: CASSRRESYEQYF.